Sequencing of this TCR beta chain was carried out in a study of T cells in Graves' hyperthyroidism and ophthalmopathy. Looked up from germline, CDR1 is SNHLY and CDR2 is FYNNEI. The CDR3 has 15 residues. Trimming left V 0 bases short and J 2 bases short, with 11 bases between. It was RNA transcripts that yielded the amplified TCR beta CDR3 regions. HTBI primers drove first-round RT-PCR of the TCR CDR3. TCRdb used MiXCR to reprocess the multiplex PCR reads, holding one entry per CDR3 protein. The data show around 340,000 distinct CDR3 sequences, over 11% seen once. The specimen sequenced was blood. The receptor was isolated from a young woman with Graves' hyperthyroidism. The V gene is TRBV2, the J gene TRBJ2-7; D is undetermined. The CDR3 coding sequence is TGTGCCAGCAGTGAAGCGCTAGGACCGGCCTACGAGCAGTACTTC. This translates into CASSEALGPAYEQYF.